These 15 T cell receptor beta chains share one sample of origin, sequenced in a study of cytomegalovirus exposure and HLA in healthy donors (dated by TCRdb to about 2017). The method behind the library was the immunoSEQ multiplex PCR assay. For the multiplex PCR, a mixture combining 60 forward primers for TCR Vbeta segments and 13 reverse primers for TCR Jbeta segments was used. The table was pulled from immuneACCESS by TCRdb, which kept in-frame rearrangements only. Such tables lose some clones; where checked, under half of the loss comes from unresolved V genes, and the rest has no known cause. The sample profile shows about 38,000 clones; 55% to 75% of them were found once. 18% of the sample comes from the top ten. Sample: PBMCs. The receptors stem from a man in his forties or fifties in good health and CMV-seropositive.

This clone showed up just a few times. The chain links TRBV4-3 to TRBJ1-2; no reliable D call. V dropped 0 bases and J dropped 4 bases, with 12 bases sitting between them. CDR1 and CDR2 (germline): LGHNA, YSLEER. CDR3 length equals 15 residues. The CDR3 nucleotides are TGCGCCAGCAGCCAAGAAAGAAGCGGCTCCTATGGCTACACCTTC. The encoded protein is CASSQERSGSYGYTF.

This clone was seen only a few times. The chain couples TRBV11-2 to TRBJ1-5, with D maybe TRBD1 (6 bases). V lost 0 bases and J 6 bases, leaving 12 bases between the germline ends. Germline CDR1 SGHAT, CDR2 FQNNGV. The CDR3 runs 15 residues. DNA of the CDR3: TGTGCCAGCAGCTTAGATACAGGGAAGGGTCAGCCCCAGCATTTT. It is translated as CASSLDTGKGQPQHF.

CDR3: CASSLLAGNTDTQYF. CDR3 coding DNA: TGTGCCAGCAGTTTATTAGCGGGGAACACAGATACGCAGTATTTT. The V and J genes are TRBV28 and TRBJ2-3, with 8 nucleotides matching TRBD2. CDR1 and CDR2 from the germline V gene are MDHEN and SYDVKM. The CDR3 is 15 residues long. Trimming took 1 base from V and 2 from J; bases not matched to a gene: 2.

This sequence joins TRBV6-5 and TRBJ1-1; D is undetermined. Germline V gene data show CDR1 as MNHEY and CDR2 as SVGAGI. With 6 bases removed from V and 6 bases from J, the gap between germline ends came to 11 bases. CDR3 length: 12 amino acids. In nucleotides, the CDR3 is TGTGCCAGCAGCCTTGACCGGGCTGAAGCTTTCTTT. Residues: CASSLDRAEAFF.

V usage is TRBV6-6 and J usage is TRBJ2-5, with D possibly TRBD2 on 6 matching bases. The CDR3 runs to 14 residues. With 6 bases removed from V and 3 bases from J, the gap between germline ends came to 14 bases. CDR1 is MNHNY, CDR2 SVGAGI, per germline (reference sequence). The CDR3 protein is CASSLGEREETQYF. DNA of the CDR3: TGTGCCAGCAGCCTCGGGGAGCGGGAAGAGACCCAGTACTTC.

This clone came up once. CDR3 protein: CASSQEANIQYF. For the CDR3, the DNA is TGTGCCAGCTCGCAGGAGGCGAACATTCAGTACTTC. V gene TRBV2 combines with J gene TRBJ2-4; D perhaps matches TRBD2 (5 bases). CDR1 is SNHLY and CDR2 is FYNNEI in the germline V gene. The ends were cut back, 8 bases at V and 7 bases at J, with 12 bases in the middle. This CDR3 has 12 residues.

V usage is TRBV10-3 and J usage is TRBJ2-1; D uncertain. V shed 3 bases and J shed 5 bases, with 14 bases lying between them. Germline CDR1 is ENHRY and CDR2 is SYGVKD. There are 15 residues in the CDR3. This chain's CDR3 is CAISDSVRNNNEQFF. The DNA of the CDR3 is TGTGCCATCAGTGACTCGGTGAGGAACAACAATGAGCAGTTCTTC.

This clone was picked up a small number of times. The chain couples TRBV4-2 to TRBJ2-1; 7 nucleotides agree with TRBD2. The germline gives CDR1 LGHNA, CDR2 YNFKEQ. The CDR3 runs 15 residues. Trimming cost V 0 bases and J 3 bases; bases outside gene matches: 2. The CDR3 reads CASSQDPGGYNEQFF. The CDR3, as DNA: TGTGCCAGCAGCCAAGATCCGGGGGGCTACAATGAGCAGTTCTTC.

This chain links TRBV6-5 with TRBJ2-5; 8 nucleotides match TRBD1. Unmatched junction bases numbered 4, after V lost 2 bases and J lost 5 bases. The germline V gene encodes CDR1 MNHEY and CDR2 SVGAGI. The CDR3 runs to 14 residues. For the CDR3, the DNA is TGTGCCAGCAGTTACGACAGGGGATCGGAGACCCAGTACTTC. Translating it yields CASSYDRGSETQYF.

This chain connects TRBV14 to TRBJ2-5, with TRBD2 matching 9 bases. Per the germline V gene, CDR1 is SGHDN and CDR2 is FVKESK. CDR3 length: 16 amino acids. V was pared by 2 bases and J by 5 bases, with 9 bases of the junction left unmatched. The CDR3 DNA is TGTGCCAGCAGCCAATCGCGGGGGGGCCTAGCTGAGACCCAGTACTTC. It translates to CASSQSRGGLAETQYF.

This chain links TRBV9 with TRBJ2-1; D uncertain. CDR1 and CDR2 (germline): SGDLS, YYNGEE. Trimming cost V 6 bases and J 0 bases, with 13 bases left between them. The CDR3 runs 15 residues. The CDR3 bases are TGTGCCAGCACCGTCGGGTCGAGCTCCTACAATGAGCAGTTCTTC. This translates into CASTVGSSSYNEQFF.

This rearrangement joins TRBV9 to TRBJ1-1; D is ambiguous. CDR3 length: 15 amino acids. Germline loops: CDR1 SGDLS, CDR2 YYNGEE. V gave up 1 base and J gave up 7 bases, with 17 bases separating them. CDR3: CASSVIAGSHGEAFF. In nucleotides, the CDR3 is TGTGCCAGCAGCGTAATAGCTGGTTCGCACGGTGAAGCTTTCTTT. The full variable domain, in which reference TRBV9 and TRBJ1-1 provide the parts outside the CDR3, is DSGVTQTPKHLITATGQRVTLRCSPRSGDLSVYWYQQSLDQGLQFLIQYYNGEERAKGNILERFSAQQFPDLHSELNLSSLELGDSALYFCASSVIAGSHGEAFFGQGTRLTVV.

V and J are TRBV10-3 and TRBJ1-2, with D possibly being TRBD1 (5 bases). With 4 bases removed from V and 6 bases from J, the gap between germline ends came to 9 bases. The CDR3 runs 12 residues. Germline lookup yields CDR1 ENHRY and CDR2 SYGVKD. The CDR3 DNA sequence: TGTGCCATCAGTGTGGGGGGGAATGGCTACACCTTC. Translating it yields CAISVGGNGYTF.

The rearrangement uses TRBV7-8 and TRBJ1-1; D may be TRBD1 (6 bases). This CDR3 has 14 residues. Trimming took off 6 bases at V and 5 bases at J, with 16 bases between the two ends. Germline V CDR1 and CDR2: SGHVS, FQNEAQ. Here the CDR3 DNA reads TGTGCCAGCAGACTACAGGGAACGGAGACTGAAGCTTTCTTT. It codes for CASRLQGTETEAFF.

The chain has TRBV5-4 and TRBJ2-3; 11 bases are shared with TRBD2. Germline lookup yields CDR1 SGHNT and CDR2 YYREEE (reference sequence). V was pared by 1 base and J by 6 bases, with 10 bases of the junction left unmatched. The CDR3 spans 17 residues. The CDR3 DNA reads as TGTGCCAGCAGCTTGCCACTAGCGGGGGCCGCAGGTGATACGCAGTATTTT. Amino acid sequence: CASSLPLAGAAGDTQYF.